A selection of T cell receptor beta chains follows, all from one sample in a study of monozygotic twins with inflammatory bowel disease. TCRdb reprocessed the 5' RACE reads and stores each CDR3 protein as one record, lacking DNA. In total, the table holds 300,000 to 400,000 distinct CDR3 sequences. Sample: blood. The source of these receptors is a human donor with ulcerative colitis or Crohn's disease, or a healthy co-twin of an affected twin (not recorded which). The CDR3 runs from the conserved cysteine through the conserved F or W. Each record gives: J gene, V gene, CDR3 length, CDR3 protein.

TRBJ1-5	TRBV20-1	14	CSAQQGFSNQPQHF
TRBJ2-1	TRBV5-1	13	CASSFDRDIEQFF
TRBJ1-2	TRBV12-3/TRBV12-4	16	CASSPFLGALEYGYTF
TRBJ1-1	TRBV5-1	15	CASSSVGTSGSEAFF
TRBJ2-3	TRBV11-2	16	CASSTYRDRLTDTQYF
TRBJ1-1	TRBV29-1	16	CSVDSPRGIMNTEAFF
TRBJ1-2	TRBV18	16	CASSLEAGREVYGYTF
TRBJ1-1	TRBV20-1	16	CSARDRLRGLDTEAFF
TRBJ1-2	TRBV4-3	14	CASSQDWGDYGYTF
TRBJ2-3	TRBV3-1	17	CASSQPWGTSGTDTQYF
TRBJ2-1	TRBV10-3	14	CAIKGETSYNEQFF
TRBJ1-4	TRBV20-1	14	CSARSGTAYEKLFF
TRBJ2-1	TRBV19	14	CASSIADRGPRQFF
TRBJ2-7	TRBV4-1	16	CASSQDFTWGSYEQYF
TRBJ2-7	TRBV5-1	16	CASSPRAGGTVYEQYF
TRBJ1-6	TRBV27	17	CASRDFTGSSSNSPLHF
TRBJ2-7	TRBV19	14	CASRRGTAPYEQYF
TRBJ2-7	TRBV10-3	16	CAISESELSLSYEQYF
TRBJ2-5	TRBV6-5	13	CASRGGLVETQYF
TRBJ1-4	TRBV5-1	18	CASSSGAVILGANEKLFF
TRBJ2-7	TRBV4-1	13	CASSPPRGYEQYF
TRBJ2-7	TRBV6-1	13	CASRWDGTYEQYF
TRBJ2-5	TRBV11-2	13	CASSAGNWETQYF
TRBJ2-2	TRBV11-2	15	CASSQWQGLTGELFF
TRBJ1-1	TRBV5-1	14	CASSLEVPVALAFF
TRBJ2-4	TRBV5-1	14	CASSSGQVKNIQYF
TRBJ2-1	TRBV6-2/TRBV6-3	11	CASRRYNEQFF
TRBJ1-2	TRBV5-1	16	CASSFGSGGAGEGYTF
TRBJ2-3	TRBV5-1	15	CASSLVGDSTDTQYF
TRBJ2-3	TRBV11-2	14	CASSLVDRANTQYF
TRBJ2-3	TRBV10-3	15	CATRATRSSTDTQYF
TRBJ2-7	TRBV20-1	14	CSARAHQGYYEQYF
TRBJ1-2	TRBV7-9	14	CASSLDPGTGGNTF
TRBJ2-7	TRBV15	14	CATSRDRAGYEQYF
TRBJ2-7	TRBV12-3/TRBV12-4	17	CASRLNQQGSPRYEQYF
TRBJ2-7	TRBV10-3	12	CATGLGSYEQYF
TRBJ2-4	TRBV6-1	15	CASTPGRTTKNIQYF
TRBJ2-7	TRBV28	14	CASSLRGGHHEQYF
TRBJ2-7	TRBV25-1	15	CASSSSGGISYEQYF
TRBJ1-1	TRBV27	15	CASFARATGPTEAFF
TRBJ2-1	TRBV9	17	CASSPSRTSGNIHEQFF
TRBJ1-1	TRBV29-1	14	CSIGTGGVNTEAFF
TRBJ1-6	TRBV27	14	CASWRGQTNSPLHF
TRBJ2-3	TRBV18	14	CASSPTGSTDTQYF
TRBJ2-1	TRBV9	16	CASSVGRQGIVREQFF